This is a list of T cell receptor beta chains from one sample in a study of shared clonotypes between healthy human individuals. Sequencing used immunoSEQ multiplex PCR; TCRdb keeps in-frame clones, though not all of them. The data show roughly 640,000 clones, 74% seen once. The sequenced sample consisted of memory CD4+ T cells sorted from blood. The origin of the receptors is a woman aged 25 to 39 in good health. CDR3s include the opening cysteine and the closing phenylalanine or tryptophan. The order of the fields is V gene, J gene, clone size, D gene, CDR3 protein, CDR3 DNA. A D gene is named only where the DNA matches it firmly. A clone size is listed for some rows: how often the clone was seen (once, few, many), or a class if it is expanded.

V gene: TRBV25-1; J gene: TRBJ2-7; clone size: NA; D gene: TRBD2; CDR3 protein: CASSFPTSGSYEQYF; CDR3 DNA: TGTGCCAGCAGTTTCCCGACTAGCGGTTCCTACGAGCAGTACTTC
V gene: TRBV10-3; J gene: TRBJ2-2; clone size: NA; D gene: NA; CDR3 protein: CAISVQTGNTGELFF; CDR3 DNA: TGTGCCATCAGTGTCCAAACTGGGAACACCGGGGAGCTGTTTTTT
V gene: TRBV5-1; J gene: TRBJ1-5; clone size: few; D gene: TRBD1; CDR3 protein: CASSPGTGNQPQHF; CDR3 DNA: TGCGCCAGCAGCCCCGGGACAGGGAACCAGCCCCAGCATTTT
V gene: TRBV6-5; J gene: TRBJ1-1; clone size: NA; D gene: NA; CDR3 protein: CASRRTGTLGRAFF; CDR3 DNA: TGTGCCAGCAGGCGTACAGGGACCCTGGGAAGAGCTTTCTTT
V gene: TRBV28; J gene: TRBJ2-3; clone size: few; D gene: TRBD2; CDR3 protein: CASRRPLGASGSSGTDTQYF; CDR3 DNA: TGTGCCAGCAGAAGGCCCCTCGGGGCTAGCGGGAGTTCTGGCACAGATACGCAGTATTTT
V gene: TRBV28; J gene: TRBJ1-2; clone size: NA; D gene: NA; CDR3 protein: CASSLTENYGYTF; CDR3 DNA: TGTGCCAGCAGTTTGACCGAGAACTATGGCTACACCTTC
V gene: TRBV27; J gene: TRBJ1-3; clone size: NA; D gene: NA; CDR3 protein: CASSQGGGNTIYF; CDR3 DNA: TGTGCCAGCAGCCAGGGCGGTGGAAACACCATATATTTT
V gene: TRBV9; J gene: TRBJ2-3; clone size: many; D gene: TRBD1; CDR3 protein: CASSVDYRGSTQYF; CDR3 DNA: TGTGCCAGCAGCGTTGACTACAGGGGCTCTACGCAGTATTTT
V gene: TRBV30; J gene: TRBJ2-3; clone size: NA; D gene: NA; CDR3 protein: CAWTPRDTQYF; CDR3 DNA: TGTGCCTGGACCCCCCGAGATACGCAGTATTTT
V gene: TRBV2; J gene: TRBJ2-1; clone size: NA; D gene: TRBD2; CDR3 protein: CASGRAGGTLYNEQFF; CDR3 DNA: TGTGCCAGCGGAAGAGCGGGAGGGACTCTATACAATGAGCAGTTCTTC
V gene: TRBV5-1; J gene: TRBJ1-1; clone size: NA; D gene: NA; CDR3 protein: CASSFSQGEAFF; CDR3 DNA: TGCGCCAGCAGCTTTAGTCAGGGTGAAGCTTTCTTT
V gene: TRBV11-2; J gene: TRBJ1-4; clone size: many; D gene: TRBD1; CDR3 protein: CASSRGQGARKLFF; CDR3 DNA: TGTGCCAGCAGCCGGGGACAGGGGGCGCGGAAACTGTTTTTT
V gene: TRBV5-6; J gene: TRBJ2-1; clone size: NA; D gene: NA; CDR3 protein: CASSFGQTGYNEQFF; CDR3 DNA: TGTGCCAGCAGCTTCGGACAGACAGGCTACAATGAGCAGTTCTTC
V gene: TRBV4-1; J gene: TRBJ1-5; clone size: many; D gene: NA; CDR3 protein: CASSQDPSNQPQHF; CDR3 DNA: TGCGCCAGCAGCCAAGATCCGAGCAATCAGCCCCAGCATTTT
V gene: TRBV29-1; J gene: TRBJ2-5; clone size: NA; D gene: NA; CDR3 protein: CSVDYTGMGETQYF; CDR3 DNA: TGCAGCGTTGACTACACAGGGATGGGGGAGACCCAGTACTTC
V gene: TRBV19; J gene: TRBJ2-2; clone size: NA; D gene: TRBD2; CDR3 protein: CASMRLAGGPNTGELFF; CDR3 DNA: TGTGCCAGTATGCGTCTAGCGGGAGGGCCGAACACCGGGGAGCTGTTTTTT
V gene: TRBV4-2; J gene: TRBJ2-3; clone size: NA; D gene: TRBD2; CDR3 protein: CASSQDYGTSDTDTQYF; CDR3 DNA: TGTGCCAGCAGCCAAGATTACGGGACTAGCGACACAGATACGCAGTATTTT
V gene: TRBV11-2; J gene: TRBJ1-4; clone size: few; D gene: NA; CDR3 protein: CASRGGAGEKLFF; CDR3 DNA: TGTGCCAGCAGGGGGGGCGCGGGTGAAAAACTGTTTTTT
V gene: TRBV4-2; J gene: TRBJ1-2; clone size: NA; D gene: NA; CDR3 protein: CASSQETDTYYGYTF; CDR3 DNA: TGTGCCAGCAGCCAAGAGACGGACACCTACTATGGCTACACCTTC
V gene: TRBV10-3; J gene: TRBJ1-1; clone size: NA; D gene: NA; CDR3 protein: CAISDPGRSEVGTEAFF; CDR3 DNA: TGTGCCATCAGTGACCCGGGACGGTCTGAAGTGGGCACTGAAGCTTTCTTT
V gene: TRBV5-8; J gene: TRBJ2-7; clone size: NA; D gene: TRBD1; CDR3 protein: CASSHIPRQGYEQYF; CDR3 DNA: TGTGCCAGCAGCCACATCCCGAGACAGGGCTACGAGCAGTACTTC
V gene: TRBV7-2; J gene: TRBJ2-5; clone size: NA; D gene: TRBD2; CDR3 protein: CASSMGLAGVGRETQYF; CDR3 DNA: TGTGCCAGCAGCATGGGACTAGCGGGAGTAGGGCGGGAGACCCAGTACTTC
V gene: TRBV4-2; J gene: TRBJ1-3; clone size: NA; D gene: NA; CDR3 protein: CASSQEGGAAHSGNTIYF; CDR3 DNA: TGTGCCAGCAGCCAAGAGGGGGGGGCCGCACACTCTGGAAACACCATATATTTT
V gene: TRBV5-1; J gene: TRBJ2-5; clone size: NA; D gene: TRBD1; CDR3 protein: CASSLGDRDRETQYF; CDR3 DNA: TGCGCCAGCAGCTTGGGAGACAGGGACCGAGAGACCCAGTACTTC
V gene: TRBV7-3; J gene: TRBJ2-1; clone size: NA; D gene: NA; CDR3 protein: CASSLTYQGSYNEQFF; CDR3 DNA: TGTGCCAGCAGCTTAACATACCAGGGATCCTACAATGAGCAGTTCTTC
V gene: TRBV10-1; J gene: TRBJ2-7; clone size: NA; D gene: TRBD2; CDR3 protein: CASSDSSGAWNEQYF; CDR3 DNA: TGCGCCAGCAGTGACTCGAGCGGGGCTTGGAACGAGCAGTACTTC
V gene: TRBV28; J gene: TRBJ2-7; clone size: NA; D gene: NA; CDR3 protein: CASREPDSYEQYF; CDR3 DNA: TGTGCCAGCAGGGAGCCAGACTCCTACGAGCAGTACTTC
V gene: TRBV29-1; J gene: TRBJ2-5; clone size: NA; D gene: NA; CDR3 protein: CSVEAGVETQYF; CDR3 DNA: TGCAGCGTTGAAGCGGGAGTGGAGACCCAGTACTTC
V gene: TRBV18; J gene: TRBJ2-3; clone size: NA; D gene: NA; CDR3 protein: CASSPEAGPDTQYF; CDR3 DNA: TGTGCCAGCTCACCTGAGGCGGGGCCAGATACGCAGTATTTT
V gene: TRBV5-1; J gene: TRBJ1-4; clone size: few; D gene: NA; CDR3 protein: CASSLDSGDEKLFF; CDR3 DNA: TGCGCCAGCAGCTTAGATTCGGGGGATGAAAAACTGTTTTTT
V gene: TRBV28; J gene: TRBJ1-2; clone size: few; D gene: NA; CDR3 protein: CASSFFLALQQFNYGYTF; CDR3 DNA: TGTGCCAGCAGTTTTTTTTTGGCCTTACAACAGTTTAACTATGGCTACACCTTC
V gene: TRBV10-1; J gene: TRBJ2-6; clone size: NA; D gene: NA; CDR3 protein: CASSAQRGASGANVLTF; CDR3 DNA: TGCGCCAGCAGTGCGCAACGGGGGGCGTCTGGGGCCAACGTCCTGACTTTC
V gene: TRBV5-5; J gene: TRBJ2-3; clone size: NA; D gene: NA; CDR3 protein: CASSFRRGPDTQYF; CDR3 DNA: TGTGCCAGCAGCTTTAGGCGCGGGCCAGATACGCAGTATTTT
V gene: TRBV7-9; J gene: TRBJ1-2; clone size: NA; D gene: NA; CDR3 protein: CASSKGREGYTF; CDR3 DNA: TGTGCCAGCAGCAAAGGACGGGAAGGCTACACCTTC
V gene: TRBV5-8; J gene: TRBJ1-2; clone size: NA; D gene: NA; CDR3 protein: CASSKPGYGYTF; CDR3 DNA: TGTGCCAGCAGTAAGCCCGGCTATGGCTACACCTTC
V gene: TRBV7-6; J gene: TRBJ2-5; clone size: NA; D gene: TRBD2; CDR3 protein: CASSLVSQGGAGGQTQYF; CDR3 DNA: TGTGCCAGCAGCTTAGTTTCGCAGGGAGGGGCCGGTGGGCAGACCCAGTACTTC
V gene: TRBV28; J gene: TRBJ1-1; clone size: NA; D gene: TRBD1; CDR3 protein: CAIKGQGSSFF; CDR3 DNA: TGTGCCATTAAGGGACAGGGGAGTTCTTTCTTT
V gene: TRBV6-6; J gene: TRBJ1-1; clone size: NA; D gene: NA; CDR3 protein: CASTVISGGTEAFF; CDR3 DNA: TGTGCCAGCACCGTAATCAGTGGAGGAACTGAAGCTTTCTTT
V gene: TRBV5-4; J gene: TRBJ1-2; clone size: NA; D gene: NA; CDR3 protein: CASSLSPVADRRSGGYTF; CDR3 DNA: TGTGCCAGCAGCTTATCTCCGGTTGCCGACAGAAGGTCGGGCGGCTACACCTTC
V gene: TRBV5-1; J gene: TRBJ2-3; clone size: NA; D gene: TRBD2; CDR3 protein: CASSQALAGARDTQYF; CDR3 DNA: TGCGCCAGCTCCCAGGCACTAGCGGGAGCCAGAGATACGCAGTATTTT
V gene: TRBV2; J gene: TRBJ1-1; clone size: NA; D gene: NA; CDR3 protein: CASMGAENTEAFF; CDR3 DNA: TGTGCCAGCATGGGAGCAGAAAACACTGAAGCTTTCTTT
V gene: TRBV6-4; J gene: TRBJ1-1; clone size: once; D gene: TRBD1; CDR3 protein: CASRGQGADTEAFF; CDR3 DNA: TGTGCCAGCAGGGGACAGGGGGCGGACACTGAAGCTTTCTTT
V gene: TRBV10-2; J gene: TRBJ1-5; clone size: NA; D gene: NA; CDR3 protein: CASTQTFNQPQHF; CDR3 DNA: TGCGCCAGCACACAGACTTTCAATCAGCCCCAGCATTTT